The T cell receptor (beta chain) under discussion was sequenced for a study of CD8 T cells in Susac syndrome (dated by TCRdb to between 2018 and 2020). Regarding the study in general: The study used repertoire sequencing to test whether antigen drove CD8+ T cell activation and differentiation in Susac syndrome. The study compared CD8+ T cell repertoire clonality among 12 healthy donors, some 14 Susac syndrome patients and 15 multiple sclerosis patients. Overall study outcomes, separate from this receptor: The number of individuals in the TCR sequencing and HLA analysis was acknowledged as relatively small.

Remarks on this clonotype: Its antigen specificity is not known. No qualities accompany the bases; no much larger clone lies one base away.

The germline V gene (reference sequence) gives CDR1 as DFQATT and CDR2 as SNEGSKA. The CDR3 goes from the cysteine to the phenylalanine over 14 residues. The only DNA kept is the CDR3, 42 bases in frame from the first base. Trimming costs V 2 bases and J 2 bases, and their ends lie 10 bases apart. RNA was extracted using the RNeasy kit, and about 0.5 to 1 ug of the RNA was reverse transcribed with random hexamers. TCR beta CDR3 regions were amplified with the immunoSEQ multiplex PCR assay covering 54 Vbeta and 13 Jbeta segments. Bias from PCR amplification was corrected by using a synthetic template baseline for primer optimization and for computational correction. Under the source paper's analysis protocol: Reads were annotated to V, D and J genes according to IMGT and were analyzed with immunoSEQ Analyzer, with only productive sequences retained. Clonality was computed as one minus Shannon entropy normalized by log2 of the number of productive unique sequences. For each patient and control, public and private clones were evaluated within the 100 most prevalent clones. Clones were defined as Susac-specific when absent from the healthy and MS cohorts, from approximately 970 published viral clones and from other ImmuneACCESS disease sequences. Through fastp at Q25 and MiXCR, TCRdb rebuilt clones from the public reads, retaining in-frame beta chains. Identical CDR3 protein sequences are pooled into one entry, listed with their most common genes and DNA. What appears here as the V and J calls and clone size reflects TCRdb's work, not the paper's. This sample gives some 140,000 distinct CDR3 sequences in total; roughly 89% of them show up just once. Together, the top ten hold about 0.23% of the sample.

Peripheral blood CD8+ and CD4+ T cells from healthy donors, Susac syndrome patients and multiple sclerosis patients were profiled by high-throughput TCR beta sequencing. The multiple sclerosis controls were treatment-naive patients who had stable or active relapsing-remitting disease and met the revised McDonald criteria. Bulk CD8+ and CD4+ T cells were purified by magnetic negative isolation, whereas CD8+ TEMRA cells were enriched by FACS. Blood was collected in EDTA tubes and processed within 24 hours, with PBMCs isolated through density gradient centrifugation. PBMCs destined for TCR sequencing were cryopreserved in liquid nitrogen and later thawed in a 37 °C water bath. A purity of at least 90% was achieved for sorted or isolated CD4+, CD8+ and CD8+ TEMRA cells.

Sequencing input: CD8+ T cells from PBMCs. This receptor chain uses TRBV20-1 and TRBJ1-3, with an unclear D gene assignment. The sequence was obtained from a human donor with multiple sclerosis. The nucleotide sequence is TGCAGTGCTAGACCCCTAGCCCCTGGAAACACCATATATTTT. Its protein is CSARPLAPGNTIYF.